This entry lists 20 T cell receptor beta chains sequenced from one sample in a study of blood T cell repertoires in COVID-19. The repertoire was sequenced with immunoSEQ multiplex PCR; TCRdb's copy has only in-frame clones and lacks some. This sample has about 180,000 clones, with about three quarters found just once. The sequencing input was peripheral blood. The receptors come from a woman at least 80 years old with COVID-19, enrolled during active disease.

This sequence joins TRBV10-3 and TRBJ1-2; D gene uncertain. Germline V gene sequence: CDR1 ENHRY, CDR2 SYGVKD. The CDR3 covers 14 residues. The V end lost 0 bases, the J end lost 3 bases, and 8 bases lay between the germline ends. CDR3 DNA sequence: TGTGCCATCAGTGAGTCTGTCGGAGACTATGGCTACACCTTC. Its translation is CAISESVGDYGYTF.

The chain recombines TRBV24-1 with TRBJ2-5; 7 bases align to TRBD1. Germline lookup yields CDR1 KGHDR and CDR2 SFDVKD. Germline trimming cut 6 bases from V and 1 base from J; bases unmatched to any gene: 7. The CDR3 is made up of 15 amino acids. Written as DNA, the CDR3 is TGTGCCACCAGTACAGGATGGGACAGCCAAGAGACCCAGTACTTC. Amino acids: CATSTGWDSQETQYF.

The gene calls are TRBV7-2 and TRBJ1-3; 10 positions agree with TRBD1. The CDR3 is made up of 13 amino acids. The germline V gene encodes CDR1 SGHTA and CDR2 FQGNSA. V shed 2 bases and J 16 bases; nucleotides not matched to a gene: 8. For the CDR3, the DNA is TGTGCCAGCAGCTTATCCCGACAGGGGGCAATGTATTTT. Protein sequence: CASSLSRQGAMYF.

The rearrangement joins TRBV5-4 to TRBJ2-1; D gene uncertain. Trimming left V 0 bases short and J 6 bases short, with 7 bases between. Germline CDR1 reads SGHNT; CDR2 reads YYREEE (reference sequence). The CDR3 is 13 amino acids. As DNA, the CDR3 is TGTGCCAGCAGCTTGGTGCCTAGCAATGAGCAGTTCTTC. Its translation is CASSLVPSNEQFF. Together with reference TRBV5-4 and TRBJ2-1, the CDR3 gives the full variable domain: ETGVTQSPTHLIKTRGQQVTLRCSSQSGHNTVSWYQQALGQGPQFIFQYYREEENGRGNFPPRFSGLQFPNYSSELNVNALELDDSALYLCASSLVPSNEQFFGPGTRLTVL.

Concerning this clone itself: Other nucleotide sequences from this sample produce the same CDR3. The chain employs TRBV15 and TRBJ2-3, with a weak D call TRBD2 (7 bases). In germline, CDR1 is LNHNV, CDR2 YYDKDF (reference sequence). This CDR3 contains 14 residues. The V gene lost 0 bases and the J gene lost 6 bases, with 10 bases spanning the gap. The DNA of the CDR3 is TGTGCCACCAGCAGAGATCGGGGGGCGGATACGCAGTATTTT. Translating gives CATSRDRGADTQYF.

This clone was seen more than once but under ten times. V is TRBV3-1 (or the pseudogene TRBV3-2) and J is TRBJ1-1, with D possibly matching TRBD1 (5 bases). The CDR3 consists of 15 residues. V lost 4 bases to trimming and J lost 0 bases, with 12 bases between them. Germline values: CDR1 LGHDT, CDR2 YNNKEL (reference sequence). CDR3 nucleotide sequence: TGTGCCAGCAGCCCCTTGTGGGGGGTGAACACTGAAGCTTTCTTT. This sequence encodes CASSPLWGVNTEAFF.

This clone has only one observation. CDR3 in DNA: TGTGCCAGCAGGGAGGGGTCGGGCTCTGGGGCCAACGTCCTGACTTTC. This encodes CASREGSGSGANVLTF. The rearrangement joins TRBV2 to TRBJ2-6; possible D gene TRBD2, 6 bases. Trimming cost V 6 bases and J 0 bases, with 12 bases left between them. The CDR3 runs 16 residues. Per the germline V gene, CDR1 is SNHLY and CDR2 is FYNNEI.

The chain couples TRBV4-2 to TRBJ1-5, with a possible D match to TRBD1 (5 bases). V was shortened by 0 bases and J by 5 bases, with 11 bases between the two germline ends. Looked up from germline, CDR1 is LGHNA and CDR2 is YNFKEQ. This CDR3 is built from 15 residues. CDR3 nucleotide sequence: TGTGCCAGCAGCCAAGACTCGTCGACAGATCAGCCCCAGCATTTT. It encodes CASSQDSSTDQPQHF.

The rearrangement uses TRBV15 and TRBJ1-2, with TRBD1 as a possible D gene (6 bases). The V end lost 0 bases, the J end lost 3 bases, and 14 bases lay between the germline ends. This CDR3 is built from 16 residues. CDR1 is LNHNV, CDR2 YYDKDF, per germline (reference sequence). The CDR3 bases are TGTGCCACCAGCAGAGATCAGGGAGGGGGGGACTATGGCTACACCTTC. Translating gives CATSRDQGGGDYGYTF.

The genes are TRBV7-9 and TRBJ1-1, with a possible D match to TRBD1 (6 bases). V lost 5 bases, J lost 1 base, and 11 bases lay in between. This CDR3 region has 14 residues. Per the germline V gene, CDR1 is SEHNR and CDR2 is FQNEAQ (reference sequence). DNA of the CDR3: TGTGCCAGCAGCCGGCGAGGGGGGAACACTGAAGCTTTCTTT. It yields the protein CASSRRGGNTEAFF.

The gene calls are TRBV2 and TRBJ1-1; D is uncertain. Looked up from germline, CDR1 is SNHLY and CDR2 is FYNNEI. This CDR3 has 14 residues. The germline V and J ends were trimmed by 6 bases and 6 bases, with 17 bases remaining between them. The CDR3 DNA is TGTGCCAGCAGCCTCGACCGGGAAGGGCCTGAAGCTTTCTTT. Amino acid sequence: CASSLDREGPEAFF.

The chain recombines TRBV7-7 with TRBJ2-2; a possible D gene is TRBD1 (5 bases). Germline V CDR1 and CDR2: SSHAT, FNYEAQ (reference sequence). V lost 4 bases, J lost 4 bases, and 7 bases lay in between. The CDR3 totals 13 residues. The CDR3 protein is CASSSDSTGELFF. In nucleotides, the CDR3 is TGTGCCAGCAGCTCAGACAGCACCGGGGAGCTGTTTTTT.

CDR3 sequence: CASSPGTGGREQYF. In nucleotides, the CDR3 is TGTGCCAGCAGCCCCGGGACAGGGGGCAGGGAGCAGTACTTC. The chain recombines TRBV14 with TRBJ2-7; the match to TRBD1 covers 12 bases. Germline CDR1 and CDR2: SGHDN and FVKESK. The CDR3 is 14 residues long. V lost 4 bases, J lost 7 bases, and 5 bases stayed unmatched.

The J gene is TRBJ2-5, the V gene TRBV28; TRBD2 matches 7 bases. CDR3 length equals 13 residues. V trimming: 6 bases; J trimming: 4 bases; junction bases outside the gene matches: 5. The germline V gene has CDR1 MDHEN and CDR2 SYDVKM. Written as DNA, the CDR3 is TGTGCCAGCAGAGTCCCGGGAGGAGAGACCCAGTACTTC. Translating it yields CASRVPGGETQYF.

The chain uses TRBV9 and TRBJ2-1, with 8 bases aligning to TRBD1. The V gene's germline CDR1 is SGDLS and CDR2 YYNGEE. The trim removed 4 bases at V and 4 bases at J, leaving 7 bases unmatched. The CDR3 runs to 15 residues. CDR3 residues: CASSPQGAGYNEQFF. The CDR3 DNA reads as TGTGCCAGCAGCCCGCAGGGGGCAGGGTACAATGAGCAGTTCTTC. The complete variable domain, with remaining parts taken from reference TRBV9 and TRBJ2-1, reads DSGVTQTPKHLITATGQRVTLRCSPRSGDLSVYWYQQSLDQGLQFLIQYYNGEERAKGNILERFSAQQFPDLHSELNLSSLELGDSALYFCASSPQGAGYNEQFFGPGTRLTVL.

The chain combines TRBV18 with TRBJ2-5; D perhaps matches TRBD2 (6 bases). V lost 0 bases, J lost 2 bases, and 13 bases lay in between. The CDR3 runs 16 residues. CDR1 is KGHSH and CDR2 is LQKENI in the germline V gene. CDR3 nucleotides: TGTGCCAGCTCACCACCGTCCGGGGGTCAACAAGAGACCCAGTACTTC. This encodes CASSPPSGGQQETQYF.

The DNA of the CDR3 is TGTGCCATCTCCCGAGAATACGAGCAGTACTTC. Amino acid sequence: CAISREYEQYF. The chain combines TRBV10-3 with TRBJ2-7, with D uncertain. This CDR3 is 11 amino acids long. Germline V lookup: CDR1 ENHRY, CDR2 SYGVKD. V dropped 8 bases and J dropped 4 bases, with 9 bases sitting between them.

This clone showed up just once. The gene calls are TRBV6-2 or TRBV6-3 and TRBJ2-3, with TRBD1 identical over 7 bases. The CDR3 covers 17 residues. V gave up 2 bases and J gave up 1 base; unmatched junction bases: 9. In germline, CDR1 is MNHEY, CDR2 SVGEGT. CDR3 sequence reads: CASSYHTTTGGTDTQYF. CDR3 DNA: TGTGCCAGCAGTTACCATACGACAACAGGGGGCACAGATACGCAGTATTTT.

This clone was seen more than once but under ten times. This chain's CDR3 is CASSRTGAGYTF. For the CDR3, the DNA is TGTGCCAGTAGCCGGACAGGGGCTGGCTACACCTTC. The rearrangement links TRBV19 to TRBJ1-2; 9 bases match TRBD1. The CDR3 has 12 amino acids. CDR1 and CDR2 from the germline V gene are LNHDA and SQIVND (reference sequence). Unmatched junction bases numbered 3, after V lost 6 bases and J lost 7 bases.

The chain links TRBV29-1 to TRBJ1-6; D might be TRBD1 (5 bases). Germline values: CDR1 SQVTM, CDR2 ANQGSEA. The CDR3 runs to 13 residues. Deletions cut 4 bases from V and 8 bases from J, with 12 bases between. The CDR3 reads CSVGEGRYSPLHF. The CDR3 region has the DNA TGCAGCGTTGGAGAGGGGCGGTATTCACCCCTCCACTTT.